The clone carrying this T cell receptor beta chain was counted a few times. The antigen is not known. The data are from a study of cytomegalovirus exposure and HLA in healthy donors. Donors were nominally healthy when sampled, though unrecorded immune exposures were likely. Study results and limitations: Trimming of TCR beta V- and J-genes showed a link, identified in a later analysis, to a missense DCLRE1C variant. Fewer N-insertions (relative to the approximately 670-donor mean) were reportedly seen in an Asian-associated ancestry cluster in a later analysis.

PCR employed 60 Vbeta and 13 Jbeta primers. Repertoires were generated with immunoSEQ multiplex PCR, while TCRdb's copy carries only in-frame clones and drops some. The table records 100,000 to 150,000 clones, about 84% of them present only once. The CDR3 sequence is 15 residues long. Germline V lookup: CDR1 SGDLS, CDR2 YYNGEE. The V end was cut by 4 bases, the J end by 3 bases, with 16 bases between. The sequenced sample was PBMCs. The genes are TRBV9 and TRBJ2-5; weak D call: TRBD2 (5 bases). The source is a boy aged 5-17 years in good health and CMV-seronegative. CDR3 DNA: TGTGCCAGCAGCTTCTCCCAGCTGAGGGAAGAGACCCAGTACTTC. It is translated as CASSFSQLREETQYF.